This T cell receptor (beta chain) was captured by sequencing in a study of T cell responses to AZD1222 COVID-19 vaccine. Findings and caveats of the study: Of spike-specific TCRs, nearly half reportedly target regions left unmutated in variants. Baseline seropositives among AZD1222 recipients totaled only five to seven.

This table comes from immunoSEQ multiplex PCR, and its TCRdb copy is limited to in-frame clones, with some not included. The top ten hold roughly 9.1% of the sample, which has approximately 130,000 clones, approximately 85% seen once. On this clone itself: The antigen remains undetermined.

This CDR3 spans 14 amino acids. Trimming removed 6 bases from V and 1 base from J, with 12 bases in between. Per the germline V gene, CDR1 is SNHLY and CDR2 is FYNNEI. This TCR was recovered from an adult in good health. The gene calls are TRBV2 and TRBJ2-5, with D unclear. Sequences were derived from peripheral blood, sampled on day 0 of AZD1222 vaccination. DNA for the CDR3: TGTGCCAGCAGGGGCCAGGCCACCCAAGAGACCCAGTACTTC. As protein: CASRGQATQETQYF.